This T cell receptor (beta chain) was sequenced for a study of identical twins. Findings of the study overall: Insertions ran lower in abundant cord blood beta clonotypes, though not in memory repertoires.

TCRdb re-analysed the 5' RACE reads in MiXCR, keeping a single row per CDR3 protein. The data show hundreds of thousands of distinct CDR3 sequences, more than 9% seen once. The V and J ends lost 9 bases and 6 bases respectively, with 20 bases between them. CDR1 and CDR2 (germline): MNHNS, SASEGT. CDR3 length: 14 residues. This clonotype was observed at least ten times. Its antigen is unknown. The same sample was also studied in work on yellow fever vaccine responses in identical twins.

The sample taken for sequencing was PBMCs. The chain is built from TRBV6-1 and TRBJ1-1; D may be TRBD1 (6 bases). This receptor was obtained from a woman aged 18-30 years in good health. The CDR3 nucleotides are TGTGCCAGACCCCGGGGAGGGGGGAGGGCTGAAGCTTTCTTT. The encoded protein is CARPRGGGRAEAFF.